This TCR beta chain was recorded in a study of T cells in Graves' hyperthyroidism and ophthalmopathy. Diagnosing involved the use of clinical symptoms, serum thyroxine and TRAb, thyroid ultrasound and orbital computed tomography. Using around 10 ml of fresh peripheral blood, PBMCs were prepared. This clonotype was seen a handful of times. Germline and junction disagree at one end, which may indicate a read error. Authors of the study amplified TCR beta CDR3 regions from RNA transcripts. The TCR CDR3 first-round RT-PCR relied on the HTBI primer set. Each CDR3 protein gets one entry after TCRdb re-called the multiplex PCR reads with MiXCR. The sample records hundreds of thousands of distinct CDR3 sequences, 15% to 20% being singletons. The CDR3 is 13 residues long. Germline lookup yields CDR1 SSHAT and CDR2 FNYEAQ (reference sequence).

The sequencing sample was made of blood. The chain links TRBV7-7 to TRBJ2-3; D is possibly TRBD2 (5 bases). This sequence was found in a man aged 40-49 years with Graves' ophthalmopathy. DNA for the CDR3: TGTGCTAGCAGTTTCTCCGCGGGAGATACGCAGTATTTT. It yields the protein CASSFSAGDTQYF.